This TCR beta chain comes out of a study of blood T cell repertoires in COVID-19. Across the whole study: Whether acute or convalescent, the COVID-19 samples came from the United States, Italy and Spain. In each case, the material was cDNA or gDNA derived from T cells, B-cell-depleted T cells, or PBMCs.

The V end was cut by 5 bases, the J end by 2 bases, with 15 bases between. The CDR3 totals 15 residues. Germline lookup yields CDR1 SGDLS and CDR2 YYNGEE. Seattle's cohort entered during active infection and was followed longitudinally. The repertoire was sequenced with immunoSEQ multiplex PCR; TCRdb's copy has only in-frame clones and lacks some. The sample lists over 200,000 clones; nearly 85% were seen once. The TCR originated in a woman aged 30 to 39 with COVID-19, enrolled during active disease. Sequenced sample: peripheral blood. The chain couples TRBV9 to TRBJ2-3; weak D call: TRBD2 (6 bases). The CDR3 sequence: CASSHTGRDTDTQYF. The DNA of the CDR3 is TGTGCCAGCAGTCATACGGGGCGGGACACAGATACGCAGTATTTT.